This T cell receptor (beta chain) comes out of a study of regulatory dendritic cells for organ transplantation. Looking at the study overall: Regulatory dendritic cells were monocyte-derived, receiving vitamin D3 on days 0 and 4 and IL-10 on day 4.

Details on this clone: Its antigen remains unidentified.

CFSE-labeled sorted T cells met regulatory or mature dendritic cells for four to five days. FACS sorted CD4+ or CD8+ T cells into CD45RA+ naive and CD45RO+ memory. Study observations and caveats: Regulatory dendritic cells appeared to expand memory CD8+ clones less than mature ones. Naive T cells showed high diversity, memory cells less, memory CD8+ least.

The V gene lost 5 bases and the J gene lost 1 base, with 7 bases spanning the gap. The CDR3 is 13 amino acids. Germline CDR1 is SGHTS and CDR2 is YDEGEE. Using immunoSEQ multiplex PCR, the repertoire was profiled, and TCRdb retains in-frame clones only, with some absent. Among about 17,000 clones, less than 85% were seen once, and the ten largest hold about 3%. This rearrangement joins TRBV5-8 to TRBJ1-5; no clear D. The sequenced sample consisted of memory CD4+ T cells from blood cultured with regulatory dendritic cells. Subset here: CD45RO+ memory T cells. This TCR was recovered from a human donor in good health. The CDR3 nucleotides read TGTGCCAGCAGAGGAGGGAGCAATCAGCCCCAGCATTTT. This codes for CASRGGSNQPQHF.